The 7 T cell receptor beta chains in this list originate from one sample, sequenced in a study of human T cells and chemical hapten exposure (dated by TCRdb to the early 2020s). Interpreted using the paper, the time point label stands for: patch test 1, 2 weeks after DPC sensitization. In light of the paper, this sample's treatment or condition label describes: therapeutic diphenylcyclopropenone sensitization with weekly scalp DPC. Library method: RACE. The run used a NextSeq 500. The raw public reads went through TCRdb reprocessing: fastp at Q25, MiXCR clone calling, in-frame beta chains kept. Entries that share a CDR3 protein sequence are merged under the most common genes and DNA. Across this sample there are roughly 180,000 distinct CDR3 sequences, with about 14% seen only once. The ten largest clones represent about 1.8% of the sample. Sequenced here: whole blood, sampled in connection with sensitization to the hapten diphenylcyclopropenone (DPC). Source of these receptors: a woman aged 25-40 years with alopecia areata. Some clones in this sample may be carry-over from other donors' samples.

This clonotype was picked up a small number of times. The V call is TRBV28, the J call TRBJ1-1, with D hard to call. Trimming pared 1 base from V and 8 bases from J, leaving 5 bases between. This CDR3 region has 11 residues. CDR1 and CDR2 (germline): MDHEN, SYDVKM. CDR3 DNA sequence: TGTGCCAGCAGTTTATCTAGGGAAGCTTTCTTT. Protein sequence: CASSLSREAFF.

This clonotype was seen only a few times. The chain is built from TRBV30 and TRBJ1-1; no definite D call. The germline CDR1 and CDR2 sequences are GTSNPN and SVGIG (reference sequence). This CDR3 is built from 13 residues. With 0 bases removed from V and 1 base from J, the gap between germline ends came to 6 bases. Here the CDR3 DNA reads TGTGCCTGGAGTGTACGGGCGAACACTGAAGCTTTCTTT. Translated: CAWSVRANTEAFF. The variable domain in full, completed from reference TRBV30 and TRBJ1-1, reads SQTIHQWPATLVQPVGSPLSLECTVEGTSNPNLYWYRQAAGRGLQLLFYSVGIGQISSEVPQNLSASRPQDRQFILSSKKLLLSDSGFYLCAWSVRANTEAFFGQGTRLTVV.

This clonotype was seen ten or more times. The chain recombines TRBV21-1 with TRBJ2-1; the table calls TRBD2, which could not be checked here. TRBV21-1 is deemed a pseudogene. The CDR3 length is 15 residues. The CDR3 coding sequence is TGTGCCAGCAGCCCCGCGGGACTAGCGGGCAATGAGCAGTTCTTC. Residues: CASSPAGLAGNEQFF.

In this sample, this clonotype turned up many times. The chain uses TRBV20-1 and TRBJ1-2; D might be TRBD1 (5 bases). Trimming removed 5 bases at V and 1 base at J, with 11 bases between. In germline, CDR1 is DFQATT, CDR2 SNEGSKA (reference sequence). CDR3 length: 13 amino acids. CDR3 DNA sequence: TGCAGTGCTCGCCCTGGGGGTAACTATGGCTACACCTTC. Amino acid sequence: CSARPGGNYGYTF.

In its sample, this clonotype was seen many times. The chain has TRBV12-3 or TRBV12-4 and TRBJ1-1; D not certain. CDR3 size: 16 residues. Trimming cost V 6 bases and J 5 bases, with 22 bases left between them. The CDR3 here is CASSPGESVRETEAFF. The DNA of the CDR3 is TGTGCCAGCAGCCCCGGGGAATCGGTAAGGGAAACTGAAGCTTTCTTT.

This clonotype was seen more than once but under ten times. The V gene is TRBV2, the J gene TRBJ2-2, with 8 bases that match TRBD1. This CDR3 has 15 residues. Germline loops: CDR1 SNHLY, CDR2 FYNNEI. Unmatched junction bases numbered 1, after V lost 3 bases and J lost 1 base. Here the CDR3 DNA reads TGTGCCAGCAGTGATGACAGGGGGAACACCGGGGAGCTGTTTTTT. As protein: CASSDDRGNTGELFF.

The V and J genes are TRBV7-2 and TRBJ2-1, with 11 bases identical to TRBD2. This CDR3 is built from 15 residues. V was clipped by 3 bases and J by 6 bases; unmatched bases: 4. Germline lookup yields CDR1 SGHTA and CDR2 FQGNSA. In DNA form, the CDR3 reads TGTGCCAGCAGCTTCCTCACTAGCGGGAGCAATGAGCAGTTCTTC. Protein: CASSFLTSGSNEQFF. Based on the CDR3 plus reference TRBV7-2 and TRBJ2-1, the full variable domain is GAGVSQSPSNKVTEKGKDVELRCDPISGHTALYWYRQSLGQGLEFLIYFQGNSAPDKSGLPSDRFSAERTGGSVSTLTIQRTQQEDSAVYLCASSFLTSGSNEQFFGPGTRLTVL.